The 9 T cell receptor beta chains below all came from one sample that was sequenced in a study of human T cells and chemical hapten exposure. TCRdb processed the RACE reads anew with MiXCR; each CDR3 protein has one entry. The sample records tens of thousands of distinct CDR3 sequences, 8% to 11% being singletons. Indicated time point: patch test 1, 2 weeks after DPC sensitization. The sample's treatment: therapeutic diphenylcyclopropenone sensitization with weekly scalp DPC. The material was whole blood, obtained in connection with sensitization to the hapten diphenylcyclopropenone (DPC). These receptors originate from a man aged 40-55 years with alopecia areata. Some clones in this sample may be carry-over from other donors' samples.

The chain joins TRBV5-1 to TRBJ1-4, with 7 positions matching TRBD1. CDR1 and CDR2 (germline): SGHRS, YFSETQ. The V gene end was trimmed by 4 bases and the J gene end by 3 bases; junction bases not matched to a gene: 3. The CDR3 totals 14 residues. The CDR3 DNA reads TGCGCCAGCAGCAACAGGGGTTCTAATGAAAAACTGTTTTTT. Translated, it gives CASSNRGSNEKLFF. The full variable domain, completed using reference TRBV5-1 and TRBJ1-4, is KAGVTQTPRYLIKTRGQQVTLSCSPISGHRSVSWYQQTPGQGLQFLFEYFSETQRNKGNFPGRFSGRQFSNSRSEMNVSTLELGDSALYLCASSNRGSNEKLFFGSGTQLSVL.

This clonotype was observed a few times. This rearrangement joins TRBV29-1 to TRBJ2-2; no reliable D call. This CDR3 has 14 amino acids. Trimming cost V 7 bases and J 0 bases, with 12 bases left between them. Germline assignment: CDR1 SQVTM and CDR2 ANQGSEA. CDR3 amino acids: CSARTEPNTGELFF. The CDR3 DNA follows: TGCAGCGCCCGCACGGAACCGAACACCGGGGAGCTGTTTTTT.

V gene TRBV30 combines with J gene TRBJ2-3, with 7 bases lining up with TRBD2. There are 15 residues in the CDR3. The junction had 7 bases not matched to a gene; V was cut back by 0 bases and J by 4 bases. Per the germline V gene, CDR1 is GTSNPN and CDR2 is SVGIG (reference sequence). The CDR3 bases are TGTGCCTGGAGTGTAGGCGGGAGAGTCGCAGATACGCAGTATTTT. Encoded protein: CAWSVGGRVADTQYF. The full variable domain, rest sourced from reference TRBV30 and TRBJ2-3, is SQTIHQWPATLVQPVGSPLSLECTVEGTSNPNLYWYRQAAGRGLQLLFYSVGIGQISSEVPQNLSASRPQDRQFILSSKKLLLSDSGFYLCAWSVGGRVADTQYFGPGTRLTVL.

The chain carries TRBV28 and TRBJ2-3; 7 nucleotides match TRBD2. The length of the CDR3 is 15 residues. Germline CDR1 reads MDHEN; CDR2 reads SYDVKM. J gave up 2 bases and V 5 bases, and 7 bases lay outside the gene matches. CDR3 nucleotides: TGTGCCAGCAGTCCCTCTAGCGGTTACACAGATACGCAGTATTTT. Amino acid sequence: CASSPSSGYTDTQYF.

The chain employs TRBV7-2 and TRBJ1-2; D ambiguous. The CDR3 totals 16 residues. Germline CDR1 SGHTA, CDR2 FQGNSA. The ends were cut back, 4 bases at V and 6 bases at J, with 21 bases in the middle. CDR3 DNA sequence: TGTGCCAGCAGCTCCCTACCCTTCGCTGCATCGGATGGCTACACCTTC. It translates to CASSSLPFAASDGYTF. The full variable domain, completed using reference TRBV7-2 and TRBJ1-2, is GAGVSQSPSNKVTEKGKDVELRCDPISGHTALYWYRQSLGQGLEFLIYFQGNSAPDKSGLPSDRFSAERTGGSVSTLTIQRTQQEDSAVYLCASSSLPFAASDGYTFGSGTRLTVV.

Ten or more counts support this clonotype. V usage is TRBV3-1 and J usage is TRBJ1-6, with a weak D call TRBD1 (5 bases). The CDR3 consists of 15 residues. The V gene lost 1 base and the J gene lost 5 bases, with 9 bases spanning the gap. Per germline, CDR1 LGHDT and CDR2 YNNKEL (reference sequence). The CDR3 loop reads CASSQVGGNNSPLHF. CDR3 DNA sequence: TGTGCCAGCAGCCAAGTTGGGGGAAATAATTCACCCCTCCACTTT.

The rearrangement uses TRBV29-1 and TRBJ2-7; D gene uncertain. This CDR3 has 11 amino acids. Trimming cost V 7 bases and J 2 bases, with 9 bases left between them. Germline assignment: CDR1 SQVTM and CDR2 ANQGSEA. The CDR3 spells CSAPGPYEQYF. CDR3 nucleotide sequence: TGCAGCGCCCCTGGCCCCTACGAGCAGTACTTC.

The sample holds a few counts of this clonotype. The chain combines TRBV6-5 with TRBJ2-3, with D uncertain. Trimming removed 5 bases from V and 2 bases from J, with 20 bases in between. This CDR3 is built from 17 residues. CDR1 and CDR2 from the germline V gene are MNHEY and SVGAGI. CDR3 nucleotide sequence: TGTGCCAGCAGTCCCCTGGGTCTAGTAGAGTTCACAGATACGCAGTATTTT. Encoded protein: CASSPLGLVEFTDTQYF.

The chain has TRBV28 and TRBJ2-5; TRBD2 is a possible D gene (6 bases). From germline, CDR1 is MDHEN and CDR2 SYDVKM. The CDR3 loop spans 14 amino acids. With 2 bases removed from V and 5 bases from J, the gap between germline ends came to 12 bases. The CDR3 DNA is TGTGCCAGCAGTTTAAGACTAGTCGGTGAGACCCAGTACTTC. Protein sequence: CASSLRLVGETQYF.